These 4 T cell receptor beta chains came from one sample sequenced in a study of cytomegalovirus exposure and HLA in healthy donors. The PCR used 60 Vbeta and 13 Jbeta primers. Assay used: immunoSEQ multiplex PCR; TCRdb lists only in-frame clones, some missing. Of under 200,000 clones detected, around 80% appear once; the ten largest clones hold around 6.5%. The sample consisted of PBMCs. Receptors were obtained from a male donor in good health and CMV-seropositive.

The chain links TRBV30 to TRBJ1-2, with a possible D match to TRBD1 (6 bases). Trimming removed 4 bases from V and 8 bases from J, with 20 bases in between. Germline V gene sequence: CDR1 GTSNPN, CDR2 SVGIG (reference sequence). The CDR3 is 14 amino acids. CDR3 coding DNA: TGTGCCTGGAAATCCGAGGGGGATTCGAGCGGCTACACCTTC. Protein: CAWKSEGDSSGYTF.

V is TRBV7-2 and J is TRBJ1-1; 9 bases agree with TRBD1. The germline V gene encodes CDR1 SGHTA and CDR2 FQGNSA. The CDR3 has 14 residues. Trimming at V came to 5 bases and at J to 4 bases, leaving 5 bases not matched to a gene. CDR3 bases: TGTGCCAGCAGCATCGGGACAGGGCTCACTGAAGCTTTCTTT. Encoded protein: CASSIGTGLTEAFF.

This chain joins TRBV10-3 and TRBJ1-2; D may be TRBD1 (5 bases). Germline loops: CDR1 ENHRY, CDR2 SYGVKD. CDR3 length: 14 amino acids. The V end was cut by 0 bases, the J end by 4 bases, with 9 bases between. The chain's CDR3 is CAISESRGSYGYTF. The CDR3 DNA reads TGTGCCATCAGTGAGTCACGGGGGAGCTATGGCTACACCTTC.

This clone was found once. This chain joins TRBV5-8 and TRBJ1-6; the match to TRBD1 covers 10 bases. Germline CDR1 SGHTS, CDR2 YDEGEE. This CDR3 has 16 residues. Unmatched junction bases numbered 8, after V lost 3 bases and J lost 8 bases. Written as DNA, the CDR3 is TGTGCCAGCAGCTGGCTAGGACAGGGGGTTTATTCACCCCTCCACTTT. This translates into CASSWLGQGVYSPLHF. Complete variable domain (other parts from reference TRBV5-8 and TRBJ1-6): EAGVTQSPTHLIKTRGQQATLRCSPISGHTSVYWYQQALGLGLQFLLWYDEGEERNRGNFPPRFSGRQFPNYSSELNVNALELEDSALYLCASSWLGQGVYSPLHFGNGTRLTVT.